These 22 T cell receptor beta chains originate from one sample sequenced in a study of Graves' ophthalmopathy and Graves' hyperthyroidism. Amplification of the TCR beta CDR3 regions used RNA transcripts (as template). Second-round multiplex PCR came after a first-round RT-PCR that employed HTBI primers. TCRdb processed the multiplex PCR reads anew with MiXCR; each CDR3 protein has one entry. The repertoire holds over 650,000 distinct CDR3 sequences, with about 38% as singletons. Sequences were obtained from peripheral blood. These receptors originate from an adult man with Graves' ophthalmopathy.

In this sample, this clonotype turned up many times. The genes are TRBV6-5 and TRBJ1-4; D is uncertain. The V gene's germline CDR1 is MNHEY and CDR2 SVGAGI. The CDR3 consists of 14 residues. The V gene lost 4 bases and the J gene lost 4 bases, with 10 bases spanning the gap. Here the CDR3 reads CASSSPGSNEKLFF. CDR3 coding DNA: TGTGCCAGCAGTTCCCCGGGAAGTAATGAAAAACTGTTTTTT.

The chain uses TRBV2 and TRBJ2-1; D possibly corresponds to TRBD2 (6 bases). The CDR3 totals 12 residues. Trimming shortened V by 3 bases and J by 9 bases, and 9 bases separated the two germline ends. Germline V gene data show CDR1 as SNHLY and CDR2 as FYNNEI. This chain's CDR3 is CASSEDYLEQFF. The CDR3 region has the DNA TGTGCCAGCAGTGAGGACTACCTTGAGCAGTTCTTC.

As regards this clonotype: A read error may explain this, as a much larger clone is one base away. The chain couples TRBV20-1 to TRBJ1-3; D is ambiguous. Germline CDR1 is DFQATT and CDR2 is SNEGSKA (reference sequence). The CDR3 has 14 residues. The CDR3, as DNA: TGCAGTGCTGGCCAGGCGGGGTTTGGAGACACCATATATTTT. Residues: CSAGQAGFGDTIYF.

Many counts were recorded for this clonotype. The DNA for the CDR3 is TGTGCCAGTGCCCGGTACACTGAAGCTTTCTTT. It encodes CASARYTEAFF. The chain has TRBV19 and TRBJ1-1; D gene unclear. V was clipped by 8 bases and J by 3 bases, with 7 bases between them. Germline assignment: CDR1 LNHDA and CDR2 SQIVND (reference sequence). The CDR3 length is 11 residues.

This clonotype was detected many times. V and J are TRBV7-2 and TRBJ1-5; D remains ambiguous. The CDR3 sequence is 14 residues long. CDR1 and CDR2 from the germline V gene are SGHTA and FQGNSA. V gave up 1 base and J gave up 3 bases, with 7 bases separating them. The CDR3 loop is CASSLGANNQPQHF. In DNA, the CDR3 is TGTGCCAGCAGCTTAGGGGCCAACAATCAGCCCCAGCATTTT.

This clonotype was recorded at least ten times. The germline gene is not matched at one end of the junction; a read error may be the cause. This chain connects TRBV7-9 to TRBJ1-1; D perhaps matches TRBD1 (6 bases). CDR1 is SEHNR, CDR2 FQNEAQ, per germline (reference sequence). The CDR3 spans 14 residues. The CDR3 spells CANSLVIGGTEAFF. In DNA, the CDR3 is TGTGCCAACAGCTTAGTAATAGGGGGCACTGAAGCTTTCTTT. The full variable domain, rest sourced from reference TRBV7-9 and TRBJ1-1, is DTGVSQNPRHKITKRGQNVTFRCDPISEHNRLYWYRQTLGQGPEFLTYFQNEAQLEKSRLLSDRFSAERPKGSFSTLEIQRTEQGDSAMYLCANSLVIGGTEAFFGQGTRLTVV.

This clonotype came up many times. The chain combines TRBV2 with TRBJ1-4; D is uncertain. CDR3 length equals 16 residues. V dropped 1 base and J dropped 8 bases, with 17 bases sitting between them. The germline CDR1 and CDR2 sequences are SNHLY and FYNNEI. CDR3 region: CASSEGPSVFGEKLFF. CDR3 in DNA: TGTGCCAGCAGTGAAGGGCCATCCGTCTTCGGAGAAAAACTGTTTTTT. The full variable domain, with the rest looked up from reference TRBV2 and TRBJ1-4, is EPEVTQTPSHQVTQMGQEVILRCVPISNHLYFYWYRQILGQKVEFLVSFYNNEISEKSEIFDDQFSVERPDGSNFTLKIRSTKLEDSAMYFCASSEGPSVFGEKLFFGSGTQLSVL.

This clonotype was counted a single time. This rearrangement joins TRBV29-1 to TRBJ1-5, with TRBD1 matching over 8 bases. The CDR3 contains 14 residues. V lost 3 bases and J lost 11; bases outside the gene matches: 12. Looked up from germline, CDR1 is SQVTM and CDR2 is ANQGSEA. The CDR3 nucleotides are TGCAGCGTTGAGCTTACAGGGGGAGGCGAGACCCAGCATTTT. Its protein product is CSVELTGGGETQHF.

The CDR3 DNA reads as TGCGCCAGCAGCCAAGGGACCAAAAATGAAAAACTGTTTTTT. Translating gives CASSQGTKNEKLFF. This sequence joins TRBV4-1 and TRBJ1-4; D remains unclear. V was trimmed by 1 base and J by 5 bases, leaving 8 bases between them. From germline, CDR1 is MGHRA and CDR2 YSYEKL. The CDR3 runs to 14 residues.

This clonotype was found many times. The rearrangement joins TRBV7-9 to TRBJ1-1; 12 bases fit TRBD1. V lost 3 bases and J lost 4; bases outside the gene matches: 9. Germline values: CDR1 SEHNR, CDR2 FQNEAQ (reference sequence). This CDR3 contains 17 residues. The CDR3 region has the DNA TGTGCCAGCAGCTTTCTAGGGACAGGGGGCTTTGGCACTGAAGCTTTCTTT. It codes for CASSFLGTGGFGTEAFF.

This clonotype was picked up many times. The chain joins TRBV7-8 to TRBJ1-6; D call uncertain. Deletions cut 6 bases from V and 5 bases from J, with 11 bases between. Germline lookup yields CDR1 SGHVS and CDR2 FQNEAQ. The CDR3 sequence is 14 residues long. Written as DNA, the CDR3 is TGTGCCAGCAGTCTAGAGGGAAATAATTCACCCCTCCACTTT. It codes for CASSLEGNNSPLHF.

This clonotype was observed at least ten times. This chain uses TRBV29-1 with TRBJ1-1; a possible D gene is TRBD1 (5 bases). CDR1 and CDR2 (germline): SQVTM, ANQGSEA. Trimming took 8 bases from V and 2 from J, leaving 18 bases between them. The CDR3 loop spans 14 amino acids. The CDR3, as DNA: TGCAGCTGTTTAGGGGAAAGGACCAACACTGAAGCTTTCTTT. Its translation is CSCLGERTNTEAFF. Full variable domain (rest looked up from reference TRBV29-1 and TRBJ1-1): SAVISQKPSRDICQRGTSLTIQCQVDSQVTMMFWYRQQPGQSLTLIATANQGSEATYESGFVIDKFPISRPNLTFSTLTVSNMSPEDSSIYLCSCLGERTNTEAFFGQGTRLTVV.

The chain uses TRBV12-3 or TRBV12-4 and TRBJ2-5, with 7 bases lining up with TRBD1. V dropped 11 bases and J dropped 1; count of bases not matched to a gene: 10. This CDR3 is built from 14 residues. CDR3 loop: CACNRKGAQETQYF. DNA for the CDR3: TGTGCCTGCAACCGTAAGGGGGCCCAAGAGACCCAGTACTTC.

This clonotype was seen ten or more times. This chain uses TRBV15 with TRBJ1-4, with D possibly being TRBD1 (5 bases). The CDR3 has 14 amino acids. Looked up from germline, CDR1 is LNHNV and CDR2 is YYDKDF (reference sequence). Trimming took off 5 bases at V and 4 bases at J, with 11 bases between the two ends. CDR3 protein: CATSGDGFNEKLFF. The CDR3 DNA reads as TGTGCCACCAGCGGGGACGGTTTTAATGAAAAACTGTTTTTT.

The chain has TRBV9 and TRBJ1-4; 8 nucleotides align to TRBD1. Trimming at V came to 4 bases and at J to 8 bases, leaving 7 bases not matched to a gene. Germline V gene lookup returns CDR1 SGDLS and CDR2 YYNGEE. CDR3 length equals 14 residues. The DNA for the CDR3 is TGTGCCAGCAGCCTCCCGGGACAGGTCGAAAAACTGTTTTTT. Translation: CASSLPGQVEKLFF.

This clonotype was detected ten times or more. The V and J genes are TRBV2 and TRBJ1-1; the D gene is possibly TRBD1 (6 bases). Trimming took 7 bases from V and 6 from J, leaving 15 bases between them. CDR3 size: 13 residues. Germline V gene sequence: CDR1 SNHLY, CDR2 FYNNEI. CDR3 protein: CASNLRGEAEAFF. As DNA, the CDR3 is TGTGCCAGCAATCTCAGGGGAGAAGCTGAAGCTTTCTTT. Complete variable domain (other parts from reference TRBV2 and TRBJ1-1): EPEVTQTPSHQVTQMGQEVILRCVPISNHLYFYWYRQILGQKVEFLVSFYNNEISEKSEIFDDQFSVERPDGSNFTLKIRSTKLEDSAMYFCASNLRGEAEAFFGQGTRLTVV.

The chain uses TRBV6-6 and TRBJ1-1, with D tentatively TRBD1 (5 bases). The CDR3 length is 14 residues. Trimming removed 5 bases from V and 6 bases from J, with 16 bases in between. Germline assignment: CDR1 MNHNY and CDR2 SVGAGI (reference sequence). The chain's CDR3 is CASSEEGSVAEAFF. DNA of the CDR3: TGTGCCAGCAGTGAGGAGGGGAGTGTGGCTGAAGCTTTCTTT.

This clonotype occurred many times. The chain uses TRBV11-2 and TRBJ1-1; D is ambiguous. The V gene lost 8 bases and the J gene lost 10 bases, with 17 bases spanning the gap. Germline assignment: CDR1 SGHAT and CDR2 FQNNGV. The CDR3 is 12 residues long. CDR3 protein: CASALQRTPAFF. The CDR3 DNA reads TGTGCCAGCGCCCTCCAGAGAACTCCAGCTTTCTTT.

This clonotype was picked up many times. The chain recombines TRBV20-1 with TRBJ1-1, with D possibly being TRBD1 (5 bases). The CDR3 is 11 amino acids. CDR1 DFQATT and CDR2 SNEGSKA come from the germline V gene (reference sequence). Trimming removed 4 bases from V and 8 bases from J, with 11 bases in between. CDR3 amino acids: CSATPGTEAFF. For the CDR3, the DNA is TGCAGTGCTACCCCTGGGACCGAAGCTTTCTTT.

For this clonotype: Its ends do not fully match the called genes, so a read error is possible. CDR3 region: CASSYGPGARGYTF. Written as DNA, the CDR3 is TGTGCCAGCAGTTACGGGCCGGGGGCAAGGGGCTACACCTTC. The V gene is TRBV10-3, the J gene TRBJ1-2; D is possibly TRBD1 (6 bases). Germline CDR1 reads ENHRY; CDR2 reads SYGVKD. This CDR3 has 14 amino acids.

This rearrangement joins TRBV7-9 to TRBJ1-6; weak D call: TRBD1 (6 bases). Germline CDR1 and CDR2: SEHNR and FQNEAQ (reference sequence). V was clipped by 6 bases and J by 10 bases, with 16 bases between them. The CDR3 is made up of 14 amino acids. The CDR3 is CASSINRAGSPLHF. The CDR3 DNA is TGTGCCAGCAGTATAAACAGGGCTGGGTCACCCCTCCACTTT. The full variable domain, completed using reference TRBV7-9 and TRBJ1-6, is DTGVSQNPRHKITKRGQNVTFRCDPISEHNRLYWYRQTLGQGPEFLTYFQNEAQLEKSRLLSDRFSAERPKGSFSTLEIQRTEQGDSAMYLCASSINRAGSPLHFGNGTRLTVT.

A remark on this clonotype: Because the CDR3's place on the DNA is in doubt, the DNA is left out and the CDR3 is given as listed by TCRdb. The genes are TRBV9 and TRBJ2-2; the table assigns TRBD2, which was not confirmed against the DNA. The CDR3 is 16 residues long, counting both termini. The V gene's germline CDR1 is SGDLS and CDR2 YYNGEE. CDR3 residues: CASSVSSASAPGSCFF.